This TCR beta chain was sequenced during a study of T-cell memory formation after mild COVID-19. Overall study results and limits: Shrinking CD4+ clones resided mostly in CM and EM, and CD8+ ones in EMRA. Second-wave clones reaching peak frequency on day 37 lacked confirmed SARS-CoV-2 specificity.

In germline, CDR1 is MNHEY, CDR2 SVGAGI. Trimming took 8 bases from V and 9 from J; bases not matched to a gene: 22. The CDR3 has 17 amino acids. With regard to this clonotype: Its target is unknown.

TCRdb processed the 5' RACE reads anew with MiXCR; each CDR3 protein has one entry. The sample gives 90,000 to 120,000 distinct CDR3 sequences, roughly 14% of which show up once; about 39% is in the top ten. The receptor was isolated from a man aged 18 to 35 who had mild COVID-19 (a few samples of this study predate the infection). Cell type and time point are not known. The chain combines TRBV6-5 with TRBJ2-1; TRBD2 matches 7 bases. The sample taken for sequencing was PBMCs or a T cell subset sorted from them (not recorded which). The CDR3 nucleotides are TGTGCCAGCTCGGGGGGAATCTCGTCAGCGGGGTCGGGTGAGCAGTTCTTC. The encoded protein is CASSGGISSAGSGEQFF.